The TCR beta chain described here comes from a study of regulatory T cells in long-lasting Graves disease. Study summary: Less than 3 months of antithyroid drugs had been taken by newly diagnosed Graves' patients. General study points: Among samples with persistent disease, TRBV28, TRBJ1-2 and TRBJ2-5 were favored. Newly diagnosed patients had higher TCR diversity than persistent Graves' patients did.

Time point given: newly diagnosed GD, antithyroid drugs for less than 3 months. Isolated PBMC RNA provided the starting material for the TCR library. In germline, CDR1 is ENHRY, CDR2 SYGVKD. V shed 5 bases and J 5 bases; nucleotides not matched to a gene: 2. The CDR3 totals 13 residues. For TCR beta, libraries came from iRepertoire HTBI primers and Arm-PCR of CDR3 regions. TCRdb ran MiXCR on the multiplex PCR reads and lists one entry per CDR3 protein. This sample has about 240,000 distinct CDR3 sequences; roughly a fifth occur once, and the top ten carry 11% to 15%. This clonotype has a handful of counts. Its target is not known.

This sequence was found in a female donor with Graves disease. This sample comprised peripheral blood mononuclear cells (PBMCs), obtained at new diagnosis, from a patient treated with antithyroid drugs. The chain links TRBV10-3 to TRBJ2-7; 11 bases are a match to TRBD2. The CDR3 nucleotides read TGTGCCATCAGTCCGGGACTAGCGGACGAGCAGTACTTC. Protein sequence: CAISPGLADEQYF.